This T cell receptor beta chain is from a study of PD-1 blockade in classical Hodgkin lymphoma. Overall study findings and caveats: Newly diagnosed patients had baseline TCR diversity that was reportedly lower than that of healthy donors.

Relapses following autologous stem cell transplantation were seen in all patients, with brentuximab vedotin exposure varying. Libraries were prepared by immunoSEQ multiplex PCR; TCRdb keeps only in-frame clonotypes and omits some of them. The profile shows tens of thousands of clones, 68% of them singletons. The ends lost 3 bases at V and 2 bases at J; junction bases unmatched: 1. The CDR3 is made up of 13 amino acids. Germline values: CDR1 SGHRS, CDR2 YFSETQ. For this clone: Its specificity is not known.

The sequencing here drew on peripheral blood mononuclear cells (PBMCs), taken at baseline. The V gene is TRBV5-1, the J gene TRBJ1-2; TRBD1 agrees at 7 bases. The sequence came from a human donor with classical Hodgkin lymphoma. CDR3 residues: CASSSTGNYGYTF. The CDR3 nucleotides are TGCGCCAGCAGCTCGACAGGGAACTATGGCTACACCTTC. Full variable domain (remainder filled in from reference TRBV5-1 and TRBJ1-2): KAGVTQTPRYLIKTRGQQVTLSCSPISGHRSVSWYQQTPGQGLQFLFEYFSETQRNKGNFPGRFSGRQFSNSRSEMNVSTLELGDSALYLCASSSTGNYGYTFGSGTRLTVV.